This T cell receptor (beta chain) was sequenced during a study of blood T cell repertoires in COVID-19. Study in general: Samples representing acute and convalescent COVID-19 were sourced from the United States, Italy and Spain.

One Seattle source followed patients from active infection through their disease course. The CDR3 has 13 amino acids. The germline CDR1 and CDR2 sequences are MGHDK and SYGVNS. Trimming removed 4 bases at V and 4 bases at J, with 10 bases between. Authors' methods: Estimation of nucleated cell counts was performed using reference gene primer amplification. Libraries were prepared by immunoSEQ multiplex PCR; TCRdb keeps only in-frame clonotypes and omits some of them. The D gene and trimming were derived from the DNA, and the V and J assignments and clone size from that table. Counted here are tens of thousands of clones, approximately 71% occurring once; the ten biggest clones make up approximately 2.1%.

The sequence derives from an older man with COVID-19, enrolled during active disease. The V call is TRBV25-1, the J call TRBJ1-2; D is possibly TRBD1 (6 bases). The specimen was peripheral blood. The CDR3 loop is CASSAGHLYGYTF. CDR3 DNA sequence: TGTGCCAGCAGTGCGGGACATCTCTATGGCTACACCTTC.